This T cell receptor beta chain comes out of a study of read filtering for tumor transcriptome and immune sequencing. Molecular barcoded adaptors covering alpha/delta and beta/gamma chains were used on 400 ng RNA. TCRdb analysed the reads with MiXCR anew, one entry per CDR3 protein. The table includes 75,000 to 95,000 distinct CDR3 sequences, roughly 21% detected once. The V end was cut by 5 bases, the J end by 3 bases, with 17 bases between. The CDR3 contains 16 residues. In germline, CDR1 is MDHEN, CDR2 SYDVKM. This clonotype was counted only a few times. Its antigen remains unidentified. Study observations and caveats: In IR-seq, single-read clonotypes were roughly 80% of clonotypes but roughly 3.5% of reads. IR-seq and RNA-seq agreed better without single-read clonotypes.

Sequenced input: a population of CD138-negative cells sorted from bone marrow. This TCR came from a donor at least 40 years old with multiple myeloma. The chain has TRBV28 and TRBJ1-5; D possibly corresponds to TRBD1 (5 bases). CDR3 sequence (DNA): TGTGCCAGCAGTCCCCGAGGGAGGGGCGACAATCAGCCCCAGCATTTT. This codes for CASSPRGRGDNQPQHF.